This TCR beta chain was sequenced for a study of blood T cell repertoires in COVID-19. Produced via immunoSEQ multiplex PCR; TCRdb's table is partial and in-frame only. The repertoire holds a few hundred thousand clones, with 85% to 90% as singletons. The TCR was taken from a woman between 50 and 59 years old who had recovered from COVID-19. The sample consisted of PBMCs or T cells enriched from blood (not recorded which).

Here the CDR3 DNA reads TGTGCCAGCAGTTACCCGGGCTATGGCTACACCTTC. Its protein is CASSYPGYGYTF. V and J are TRBV12-3 or TRBV12-4 and TRBJ1-2; D unresolved. Between the trimmed V and J ends, which lost 4 bases and 4 bases, there was a span of 7 bases. CDR3 size: 12 residues.